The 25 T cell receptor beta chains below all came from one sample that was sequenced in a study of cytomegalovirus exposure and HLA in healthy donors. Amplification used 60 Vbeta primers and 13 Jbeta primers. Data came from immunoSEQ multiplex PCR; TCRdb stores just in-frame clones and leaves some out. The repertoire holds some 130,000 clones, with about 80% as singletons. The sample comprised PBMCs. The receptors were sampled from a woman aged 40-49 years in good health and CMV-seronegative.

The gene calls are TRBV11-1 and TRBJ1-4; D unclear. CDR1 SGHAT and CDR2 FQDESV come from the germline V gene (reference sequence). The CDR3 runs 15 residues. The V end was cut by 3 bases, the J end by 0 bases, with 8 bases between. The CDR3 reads CASSLAGTTNEKLFF. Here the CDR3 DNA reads TGTGCCAGCAGCTTGGCGGGTACAACTAATGAAAAACTGTTTTTT.

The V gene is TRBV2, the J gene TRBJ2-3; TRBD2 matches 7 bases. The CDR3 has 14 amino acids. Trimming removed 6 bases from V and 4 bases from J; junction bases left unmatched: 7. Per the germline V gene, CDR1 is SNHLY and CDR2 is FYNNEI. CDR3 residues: CASSPGTNSDTQYF. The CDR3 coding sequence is TGTGCCAGCAGCCCTGGGACTAACTCAGATACGCAGTATTTT.

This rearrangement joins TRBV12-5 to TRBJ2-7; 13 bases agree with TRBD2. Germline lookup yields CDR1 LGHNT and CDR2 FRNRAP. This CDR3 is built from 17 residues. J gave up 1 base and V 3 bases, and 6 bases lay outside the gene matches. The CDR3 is CASGFRSGLAGSYEQYF. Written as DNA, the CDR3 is TGTGCTAGTGGTTTTAGGTCGGGACTAGCGGGATCCTACGAGCAGTACTTC.

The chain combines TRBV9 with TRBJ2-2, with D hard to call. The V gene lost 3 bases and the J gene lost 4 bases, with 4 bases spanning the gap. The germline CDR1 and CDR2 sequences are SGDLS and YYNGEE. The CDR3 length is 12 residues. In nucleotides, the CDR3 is TGTGCCAGCAGCGGTCGCACCGGGGAGCTGTTTTTT. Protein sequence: CASSGRTGELFF.

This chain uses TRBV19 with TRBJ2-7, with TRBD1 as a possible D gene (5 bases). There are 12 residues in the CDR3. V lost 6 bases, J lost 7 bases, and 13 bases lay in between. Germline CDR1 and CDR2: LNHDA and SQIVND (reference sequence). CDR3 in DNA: TGTGCCAGTAGGGACAACCTGGGGGAGCAGTACTTC. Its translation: CASRDNLGEQYF.

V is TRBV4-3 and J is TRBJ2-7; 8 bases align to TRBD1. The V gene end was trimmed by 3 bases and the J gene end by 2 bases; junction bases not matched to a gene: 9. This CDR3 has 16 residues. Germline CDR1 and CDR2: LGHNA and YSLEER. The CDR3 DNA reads TGCGCCAGCAGCCAGGAGAGGACAGGGAGAACCTACGAGCAGTACTTC. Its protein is CASSQERTGRTYEQYF.

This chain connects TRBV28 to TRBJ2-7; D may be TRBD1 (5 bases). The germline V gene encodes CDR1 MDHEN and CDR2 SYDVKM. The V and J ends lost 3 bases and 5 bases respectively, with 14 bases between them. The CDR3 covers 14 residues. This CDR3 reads CASSLAQGGDEQYF. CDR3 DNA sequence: TGTGCCAGCAGTTTGGCTCAGGGCGGCGACGAGCAGTACTTC.

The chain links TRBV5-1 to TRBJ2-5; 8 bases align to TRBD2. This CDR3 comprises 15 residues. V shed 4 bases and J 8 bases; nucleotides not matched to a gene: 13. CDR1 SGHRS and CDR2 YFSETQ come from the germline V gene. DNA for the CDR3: TGCGCCAGCAGCCCACTTAGCGGGAAGGGAGGAACCCAGTACTTC. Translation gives CASSPLSGKGGTQYF.

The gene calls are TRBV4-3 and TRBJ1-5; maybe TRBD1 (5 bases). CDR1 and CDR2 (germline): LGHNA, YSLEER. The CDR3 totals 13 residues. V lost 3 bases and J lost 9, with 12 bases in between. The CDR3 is CASSHGRGWPQHF. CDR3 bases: TGCGCCAGCAGCCACGGACGGGGGTGGCCCCAGCATTTT.

The CDR3 DNA is TGTGCCAGCAGTGAGGAGACAGCCCGTCAGCCCCAGCATTTT. This codes for CASSEETARQPQHF. J is TRBJ1-5 and V is TRBV6-5; D possibly corresponds to TRBD1 (5 bases). The germline V gene has CDR1 MNHEY and CDR2 SVGAGI. V was clipped by 5 bases and J by 6 bases, with 14 bases between them. This CDR3 spans 14 amino acids.

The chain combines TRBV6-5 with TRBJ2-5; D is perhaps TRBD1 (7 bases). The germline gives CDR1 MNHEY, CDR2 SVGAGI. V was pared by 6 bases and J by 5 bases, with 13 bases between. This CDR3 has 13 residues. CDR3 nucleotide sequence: TGTGCCAGCAGAGTACAGGGGAGGGAGACCCAGTACTTC. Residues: CASRVQGRETQYF.

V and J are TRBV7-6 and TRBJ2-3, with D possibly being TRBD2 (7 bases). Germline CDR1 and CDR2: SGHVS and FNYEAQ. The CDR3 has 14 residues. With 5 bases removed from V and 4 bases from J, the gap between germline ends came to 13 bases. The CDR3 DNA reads TGTGCCAGCAGCCGTAGGGGGAGGGCAGATACGCAGTATTTT. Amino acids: CASSRRGRADTQYF.

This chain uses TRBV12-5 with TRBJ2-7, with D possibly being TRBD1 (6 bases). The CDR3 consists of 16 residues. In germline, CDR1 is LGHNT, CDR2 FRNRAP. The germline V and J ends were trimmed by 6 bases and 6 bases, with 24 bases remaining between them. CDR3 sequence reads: CASGPGIGQGLGEQYF. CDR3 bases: TGTGCTAGTGGCCCGGGAATCGGGCAGGGGTTAGGCGAGCAGTACTTC.

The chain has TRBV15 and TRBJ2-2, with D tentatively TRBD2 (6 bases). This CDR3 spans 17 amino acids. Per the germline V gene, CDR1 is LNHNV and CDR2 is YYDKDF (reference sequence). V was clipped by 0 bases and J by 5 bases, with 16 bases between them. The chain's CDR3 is CATSRDGGRSRTGELFF. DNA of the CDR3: TGTGCCACCAGCAGAGATGGTGGGAGGTCCCGTACCGGGGAGCTGTTTTTT.

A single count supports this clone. The CDR3 DNA sequence: TGTGCCAGCAGCTTAACTAGCGGGAGGTCTACCTACAATGAGCAGTTCTTC. It specifies CASSLTSGRSTYNEQFF. The rearrangement links TRBV7-3 to TRBJ2-1; 10 bases line up with TRBD2. The V gene end was trimmed by 0 bases and the J gene end by 2 bases; junction bases not matched to a gene: 4. CDR3 size: 17 residues. Germline V gives CDR1 SGHTA, CDR2 FQGTGA. Full variable domain (missing parts from reference TRBV7-3 and TRBJ2-1): GAGVSQTPSNKVTEKGKYVELRCDPISGHTALYWYRQSLGQGPEFLIYFQGTGAADDSGLPNDRFFAVRPEGSVSTLKIQRTERGDSAVYLCASSLTSGRSTYNEQFFGPGTRLTVL.

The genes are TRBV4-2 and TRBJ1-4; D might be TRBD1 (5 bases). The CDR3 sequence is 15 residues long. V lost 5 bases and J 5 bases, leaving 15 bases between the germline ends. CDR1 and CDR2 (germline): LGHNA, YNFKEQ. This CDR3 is CASSGRLGVNEKLFF. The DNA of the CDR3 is TGTGCCAGCAGCGGACGGTTAGGGGTCAATGAAAAACTGTTTTTT.

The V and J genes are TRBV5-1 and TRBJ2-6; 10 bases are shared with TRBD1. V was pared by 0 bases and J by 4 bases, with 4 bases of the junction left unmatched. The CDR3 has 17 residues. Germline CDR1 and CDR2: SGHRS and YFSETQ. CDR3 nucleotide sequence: TGCGCCAGCAGCTTGGGACAGGGGGCTAAAGGGGCCAACGTCCTGACTTTC. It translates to CASSLGQGAKGANVLTF.

CDR3 residues: CSVADYSNQPQHF. The CDR3, as DNA: TGCAGCGTCGCTGACTATAGCAATCAGCCCCAGCATTTT. V is TRBV29-1 and J is TRBJ1-5, with D uncertain. Germline V CDR1 and CDR2: SQVTM, ANQGSEA. The CDR3 totals 13 residues. V lost 6 bases to trimming and J lost 0 bases, with 9 bases between them. Complete variable domain (other parts from reference TRBV29-1 and TRBJ1-5): SAVISQKPSRDICQRGTSLTIQCQVDSQVTMMFWYRQQPGQSLTLIATANQGSEATYESGFVIDKFPISRPNLTFSTLTVSNMSPEDSSIYLCSVADYSNQPQHFGDGTRLSIL.

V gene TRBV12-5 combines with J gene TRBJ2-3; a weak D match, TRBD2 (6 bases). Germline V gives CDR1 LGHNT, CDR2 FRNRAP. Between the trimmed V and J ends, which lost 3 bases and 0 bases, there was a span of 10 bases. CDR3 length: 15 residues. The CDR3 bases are TGTGCTAGTGGTTTTGCGGGGCATAGCACAGATACGCAGTATTTT. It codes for CASGFAGHSTDTQYF.

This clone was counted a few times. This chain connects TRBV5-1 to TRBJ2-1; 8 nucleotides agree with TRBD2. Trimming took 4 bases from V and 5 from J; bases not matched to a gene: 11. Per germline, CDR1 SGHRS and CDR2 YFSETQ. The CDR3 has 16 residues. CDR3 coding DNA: TGCGCCAGCAGCCGGCGGGGAGCGGGAGATGACAATGAGCAGTTCTTC. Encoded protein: CASSRRGAGDDNEQFF.

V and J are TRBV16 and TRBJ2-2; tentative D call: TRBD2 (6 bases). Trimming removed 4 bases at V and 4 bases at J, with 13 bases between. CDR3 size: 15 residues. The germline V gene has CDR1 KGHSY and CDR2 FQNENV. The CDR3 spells CASSPRRVVTGELFF. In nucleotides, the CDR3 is TGTGCCAGCAGCCCGCGGAGGGTTGTCACCGGGGAGCTGTTTTTT. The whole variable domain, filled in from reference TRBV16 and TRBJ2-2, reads GEEVAQTPKHLVRGEGQKAKLYCAPIKGHSYVFWYQQVLKNEFKFLISFQNENVFDETGMPKERFSAKCLPNSPCSLEIQATKLEDSAVYFCASSPRRVVTGELFFGEGSRLTVL.

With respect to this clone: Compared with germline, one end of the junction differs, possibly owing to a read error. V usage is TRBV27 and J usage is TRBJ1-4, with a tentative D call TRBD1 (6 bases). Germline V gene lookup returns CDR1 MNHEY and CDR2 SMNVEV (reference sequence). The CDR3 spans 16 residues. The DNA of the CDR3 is TGTGCCCGCAGTTTAATTAAGGCGCAGGGGAGTGAAAAACTGTTTTTT. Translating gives CARSLIKAQGSEKLFF.

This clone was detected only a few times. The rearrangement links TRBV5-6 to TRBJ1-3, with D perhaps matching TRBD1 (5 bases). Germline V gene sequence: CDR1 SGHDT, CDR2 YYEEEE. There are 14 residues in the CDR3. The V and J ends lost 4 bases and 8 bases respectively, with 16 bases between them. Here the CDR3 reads CASSLGVASDTIYF. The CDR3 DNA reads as TGTGCCAGCAGCCTAGGGGTTGCCTCGGACACCATATATTTT.

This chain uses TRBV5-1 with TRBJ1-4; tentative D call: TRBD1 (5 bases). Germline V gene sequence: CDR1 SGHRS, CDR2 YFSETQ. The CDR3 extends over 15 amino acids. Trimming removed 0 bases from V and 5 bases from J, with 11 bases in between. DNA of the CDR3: TGCGCCAGCAGCTTGGAGGGGCGAAGCAATGAAAAACTGTTTTTT. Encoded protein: CASSLEGRSNEKLFF.

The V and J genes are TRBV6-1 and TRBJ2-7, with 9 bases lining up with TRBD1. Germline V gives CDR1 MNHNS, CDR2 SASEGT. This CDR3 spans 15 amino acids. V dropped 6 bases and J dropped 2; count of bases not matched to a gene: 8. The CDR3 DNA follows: TGTGCCAGCAGGGGACAGGGTATGGGGGCCTACGAGCAGTACTTC. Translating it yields CASRGQGMGAYEQYF.